This TCR beta chain was profiled in a study of CDR3 diversity in severe acne. Germline V gene sequence: CDR1 DFQATT, CDR2 SNEGSKA (reference sequence). The CDR3 runs 14 residues. The V end lost 6 bases, the J end lost 5 bases, and 19 bases lay between the germline ends. There are many counts of this clonotype. TCRdb independently ran MiXCR on the PCR reads; one entry per CDR3 protein. The top ten hold around an eighth of the sample, which has roughly 100,000 distinct CDR3 sequences, approximately 47% seen once. The source is a male donor with acne. The chain links TRBV20-1 to TRBJ1-1; D is perhaps TRBD1 (5 bases). The specimen was blood. The CDR3 here is CSAPGRGLGTEAFF. CDR3 DNA: TGCAGTGCGCCGGGACGGGGTTTAGGAACTGAAGCTTTCTTT.